These 27 T cell receptor beta chains were sequenced from one sample in a study of blood T cell repertoires in COVID-19. Profiling relied on immunoSEQ multiplex PCR, and the TCRdb table lists in-frame clones only, not all of them. There are about 110,000 clones in the sample; roughly two thirds occur only once, and 0.9% lies in the top ten. Sequenced: peripheral blood. These TCRs come from a human donor with acute or convalescent COVID-19. The donor label of this sample is uncertain.

The chain recombines TRBV24-1 with TRBJ1-1; 11 nucleotides align to TRBD1. V trimming: 7 bases; J trimming: 8 bases; junction bases outside the gene matches: 11. There are 15 residues in the CDR3. Germline CDR1 KGHDR, CDR2 SFDVKD. CDR3 nucleotide sequence: TGTGCCACCAGCTCTTCAGGACAGGGGGCCTACGAAGCTTTCTTT. It yields the protein CATSSSGQGAYEAFF.

The rearrangement joins TRBV4-1 to TRBJ1-1, with a weak D call TRBD1 (5 bases). This CDR3 is built from 16 residues. The ends were cut back, 2 bases at V and 4 bases at J, with 17 bases in the middle. Germline assignment: CDR1 MGHRA and CDR2 YSYEKL. CDR3: CASSQLSTVSSTEAFF. The CDR3 DNA reads TGCGCCAGCAGCCAACTATCGACAGTGTCGAGCACTGAAGCTTTCTTT.

The CDR3 region has the DNA TGTGCCAGCAGTTCCGGGGGGGCTGTGCAGACCCAGTACTTC. Its translation is CASSSGGAVQTQYF. The chain employs TRBV11-2 and TRBJ2-5, with TRBD2 identical over 8 bases. V lost 6 bases and J lost 6; bases outside the gene matches: 9. Germline CDR1 SGHAT, CDR2 FQNNGV. The CDR3 totals 14 residues. Supplemented by reference TRBV11-2 and TRBJ2-5, the full variable domain reads EAGVAQSPRYKIIEKRQSVAFWCNPISGHATLYWYQQILGQGPKLLIQFQNNGVVDDSQLPKDRFSAERLKGVDSTLKIQPAKLEDSAVYLCASSSGGAVQTQYFGPGTRLLVL.

V gene TRBV11-2 combines with J gene TRBJ2-7, with D hard to call. This CDR3 is built from 13 residues. V was trimmed by 5 bases and J by 0 bases, leaving 8 bases between them. Germline V gene sequence: CDR1 SGHAT, CDR2 FQNNGV. The CDR3, as DNA: TGTGCCAGCAGCCAAGCGCACTCCTACGAGCAGTACTTC. Translated, it gives CASSQAHSYEQYF.

The chain carries TRBV19 and TRBJ2-6; D remains ambiguous. Germline V gene sequence: CDR1 LNHDA, CDR2 SQIVND (reference sequence). The CDR3 loop spans 16 amino acids. V lost 1 base and J lost 0, with 7 bases in between. The CDR3 here is CASSIVTSSGANVLTF. CDR3 sequence (DNA): TGTGCCAGTAGTATAGTCACAAGCTCTGGGGCCAACGTCCTGACTTTC.

The V gene is TRBV24-1, the J gene TRBJ1-1; 7 bases align to TRBD1. The CDR3 length is 12 residues. After removal of 5 bases from V and 11 bases from J, the junction contained 7 bases not matched to a gene. CDR1 KGHDR and CDR2 SFDVKD come from the germline V gene. The CDR3 nucleotides are TGTGCCACCAGTGCGAGACAGGGTGAGGCTTTCTTT. This gives the protein CATSARQGEAFF.

This clone was seen more than once but under ten times. V gene TRBV5-1 combines with J gene TRBJ1-4, with no clear D. Trimming took 2 bases from V and 3 from J, leaving 11 bases between them. The CDR3 covers 15 residues. The germline V gene encodes CDR1 SGHRS and CDR2 YFSETQ. The CDR3 loop is CASSFPGSANEKLFF. For the CDR3, the DNA is TGCGCCAGCAGCTTCCCGGGGTCAGCTAATGAAAAACTGTTTTTT.

This sequence joins TRBV11-2 and TRBJ2-5, with TRBD1 as a possible D gene (5 bases). This CDR3 is 14 amino acids long. The germline gives CDR1 SGHAT, CDR2 FQNNGV. V lost 4 bases to trimming and J lost 5 bases, with 14 bases between them. The CDR3 here is CASSSGQGSETQYF. For the CDR3, the DNA is TGTGCCAGCAGCTCAGGGCAGGGTTCGGAGACCCAGTACTTC.

The chain combines TRBV3-1 (or the pseudogene TRBV3-2) with TRBJ2-7; 9 positions match TRBD2. V was clipped by 4 bases and J by 0 bases; unmatched bases: 4. Germline V lookup: CDR1 LGHDT, CDR2 YNNKEL (reference sequence). CDR3 size: 15 residues. CDR3 coding DNA: TGTGCCAGCAGCCCCGGACTAGCGCCCTCCTACGAGCAGTACGTC. This gives the protein CASSPGLAPSYEQYV.

This clone was recorded only once. The rearrangement links TRBV5-1 to TRBJ1-4, with D possibly being TRBD1 (6 bases). V shed 6 bases and J shed 0 bases, with 18 bases lying between them. This CDR3 is 17 amino acids long. Germline values: CDR1 SGHRS, CDR2 YFSETQ. This CDR3 is CASKLRAGDPTNEKLFF. For the CDR3, the DNA is TGCGCCAGCAAACTTAGGGCAGGGGACCCAACTAATGAAAAACTGTTTTTT.

This chain joins TRBV28 and TRBJ1-5; D is perhaps TRBD1 (6 bases). The CDR3 runs 12 residues. The germline V and J ends were trimmed by 8 bases and 7 bases, with 12 bases remaining between them. The germline CDR1 and CDR2 sequences are MDHEN and SYDVKM. The CDR3, as DNA: TGTGCCAGCGGCCTGACAGGCCAGCCCCAGCATTTT. It is translated as CASGLTGQPQHF.

The chain carries TRBV28 and TRBJ1-2; 8 positions match TRBD1. Trimming at V came to 2 bases and at J to 7 bases, leaving 3 bases not matched to a gene. The CDR3 is made up of 13 amino acids. In germline, CDR1 is MDHEN, CDR2 SYDVKM. The CDR3 here is CASSLAGGVGYTF. The DNA of the CDR3 is TGTGCCAGCAGTTTAGCAGGGGGCGTTGGCTACACCTTC.

This chain connects TRBV24-1 to TRBJ2-2, with 10 bases lining up with TRBD1. CDR1 and CDR2 from the germline V gene are KGHDR and SFDVKD. This CDR3 comprises 16 residues. Losses at the gene ends were 5 bases for V and 6 bases for J; bases not matched to a gene: 8. The CDR3 loop reads CATSADRGRTAGELFF. The CDR3 coding sequence is TGTGCCACCAGTGCTGACAGGGGGCGCACCGCCGGGGAGCTGTTTTTT.

V is TRBV7-8 and J is TRBJ1-1; D not resolved. This CDR3 spans 13 amino acids. Trimming removed 4 bases at V and 3 bases at J, with 9 bases between. Germline V gene data show CDR1 as SGHVS and CDR2 as FQNEAQ. CDR3 residues: CASSSRSDTEAFF. In DNA, the CDR3 is TGTGCCAGCAGCTCCCGTTCCGACACTGAAGCTTTCTTT.

The V and J genes are TRBV5-1 and TRBJ1-1; D not certain. Per the germline V gene, CDR1 is SGHRS and CDR2 is YFSETQ. CDR3 size: 14 residues. The V gene lost 3 bases and the J gene lost 3 bases, with 12 bases spanning the gap. This CDR3 is CASSWAAGDTEAFF. CDR3 sequence (DNA): TGCGCCAGCAGCTGGGCAGCCGGCGACACTGAAGCTTTCTTT.

Here the CDR3 reads CASSLATGNSPLHF. The DNA for the CDR3 is TGCGCCAGCAGCTTAGCGACAGGGAATTCACCCCTCCACTTT. The chain carries TRBV5-1 and TRBJ1-6, with 7 nucleotides matching TRBD1. The V gene's germline CDR1 is SGHRS and CDR2 YFSETQ. V lost 2 bases to trimming and J lost 7 bases; unmatched junction nucleotides: 3. The CDR3 sequence is 14 residues long.

The chain has TRBV5-1 and TRBJ1-2, with D unclear. The germline gives CDR1 SGHRS, CDR2 YFSETQ. V lost 3 bases, J lost 4 bases, and 13 bases lay in between. The CDR3 is 14 amino acids. This chain's CDR3 is CASSSQQSPYGYTF. The CDR3 bases are TGCGCCAGCAGCTCGCAACAGAGCCCCTATGGCTACACCTTC.

The chain has TRBV28 and TRBJ2-2; a weak D match, TRBD2 (6 bases). Germline V gene data show CDR1 as MDHEN and CDR2 as SYDVKM. CDR3 length: 16 amino acids. Trimming shortened V by 5 bases and J by 7 bases, and 20 bases separated the two germline ends. CDR3: CASSPTRRVSGGELFF. CDR3 DNA sequence: TGTGCCAGCAGTCCGACGCGGAGGGTAAGCGGCGGGGAGCTGTTTTTT. The variable domain in full, completed from reference TRBV28 and TRBJ2-2, reads DVKVTQSSRYLVKRTGEKVFLECVQDMDHENMFWYRQDPGLGLRLIYFSYDVKMKEKGDIPEGYSVSREKKERFSLILESASTNQTSMYLCASSPTRRVSGGELFFGEGSRLTVL.

The chain joins TRBV5-5 to TRBJ2-5; 7 bases match TRBD2. Germline V gives CDR1 SGHKS, CDR2 YYEKEE (reference sequence). The V and J ends lost 3 bases and 0 bases, in that order; junction bases with no gene match: 11. CDR3 size: 17 residues. This CDR3 reads CASSSGGTLYYQETQYF. The CDR3 DNA reads TGTGCCAGCAGCTCCGGGGGGACCCTATATTACCAAGAGACCCAGTACTTC.

The V call is TRBV5-4, the J call TRBJ1-4; a weak D match, TRBD1 (6 bases). V was cut by 4 bases and J by 2 bases, with 9 bases left in between. The V gene's germline CDR1 is SGHNT and CDR2 YYREEE (reference sequence). This CDR3 contains 14 residues. In DNA, the CDR3 is TGTGCCAGCAGCCCGGGGGGCACTAATGAAAAACTGTTTTTT. Protein: CASSPGGTNEKLFF.

This chain links TRBV4-2 with TRBJ2-1; TRBD1 matches 8 bases. The V and J ends lost 1 base and 4 bases, in that order; junction bases with no gene match: 6. This CDR3 region has 16 residues. Germline V lookup: CDR1 LGHNA, CDR2 YNFKEQ. The CDR3 sequence is CASSQAAGTGYNEQFF. The CDR3 DNA sequence: TGTGCCAGCAGCCAAGCCGCCGGGACAGGTTACAATGAGCAGTTCTTC.

V usage is TRBV5-1 and J usage is TRBJ2-5; D possibly corresponds to TRBD2 (7 bases). This CDR3 contains 16 residues. In germline, CDR1 is SGHRS, CDR2 YFSETQ. The V end was cut by 4 bases, the J end by 4 bases, with 20 bases between. DNA of the CDR3: TGCGCCAGCAGCGAGGCGGGGGCTACGACTTCAGAGACCCAGTACTTC. It translates to CASSEAGATTSETQYF.

The V and J genes are TRBV2 and TRBJ2-4; the D gene is possibly TRBD2 (5 bases). Germline values: CDR1 SNHLY, CDR2 FYNNEI. V was pared by 7 bases and J by 0 bases, with 16 bases between. CDR3 length: 16 residues. The CDR3 reads CASTTGTTLAKNIQYF. For the CDR3, the DNA is TGTGCCAGCACCACGGGAACGACGTTAGCCAAAAACATTCAGTACTTC.

This clone is categorized as medium-sized. The rearrangement uses TRBV2 and TRBJ1-2; weak D call: TRBD1 (5 bases). CDR1 and CDR2 (germline): SNHLY, FYNNEI. V lost 8 bases, J lost 6 bases, and 13 bases lay in between. This CDR3 contains 12 residues. The CDR3 DNA follows: TGTGCCAGCCGGGAGGGGTCGAATGGCTACACCTTC. This sequence encodes CASREGSNGYTF.

This clone was picked up many times. This sequence joins TRBV6-4 and TRBJ2-7; 7 nucleotides match TRBD1. Germline loops: CDR1 MRHNA, CDR2 SNTAGT. The CDR3 length is 15 residues. V shed 8 bases, J shed 3 bases, and the junction held 13 bases outside the gene matches. This chain's CDR3 is CASFSDRDAIYEQYF. The CDR3 DNA reads as TGTGCCAGCTTTAGCGACAGGGACGCGATCTACGAGCAGTACTTC.

The chain has TRBV4-2 and TRBJ2-7, with 8 bases identical to TRBD2. With V trimmed by 0 bases and J by 5 bases, 6 bases remained unmatched. Germline V gives CDR1 LGHNA, CDR2 YNFKEQ. This CDR3 is 15 amino acids long. The CDR3 sequence: CASSQDHGGVNEQYF. Here the CDR3 DNA reads TGTGCCAGCAGCCAAGATCACGGGGGGGTTAACGAGCAGTACTTC.

The rearrangement uses TRBV10-3 and TRBJ1-3; 7 bases are shared with TRBD1. The CDR3 loop spans 14 amino acids. CDR1 ENHRY and CDR2 SYGVKD come from the germline V gene. J gave up 4 bases and V 4 bases, and 4 bases lay outside the gene matches. DNA of the CDR3: TGTGCCATCAGTGTCCTGACAGGGGGAAACACCATATATTTT. As protein: CAISVLTGGNTIYF.